This entry concerns a single T cell receptor (beta chain). It has no known antigen specificity. Per-base quality was not reported, and no clone a single base away is much larger than it. The method behind the library was PCR. Sequencing used an Illumina HiSeq 2500. To reduce PCR and sequencing biases, unique molecular identifiers were built into the TCR beta cDNA libraries. Every 1 to 10 million input T cells yielded 500,000 or so cDNA molecules, meaning each molecule approximated one T cell. The patient libraries were prepared and sequenced with the same protocol used for the earlier healthy control dataset. Within a given batch, samples were prepared together, multiplexed and sequenced on the same HiSeq lane. The authors processed their data as follows. MIGEC was used to process the raw barcoded reads, and molecular identifier groups with only a single read were discarded before consensus assembly and CDR3 extraction. Clonotype tables were post-analysed with VDJtools, and diversity was normalized by down-sampling all datasets to the smallest sample size. To correct batch-related cross-sample contamination, repertoire overlap clustering matched CDR3 amino acid sequences but not nucleotide sequences. TCRdb handled the public reads itself, with Q25 trimming in fastp and clone calling in MiXCR, and kept productive beta chains. Under each unique CDR3 protein, matching rows form one entry showing the most common genes and DNA. The V and J calls were determined by TCRdb, not by the authors. This sample gives 550,000 to 700,000 distinct CDR3 sequences in total; 40% to 50% of them show up just once. The biggest ten clones account for more than 1.5% of the sample.

The source of the sample is a study of post-analysis software for immune sequencing data (dated by TCRdb to between 2014 and 2016). Notes on the research overall: Relapsing-remitting, secondary progressive and progressive-relapsing multiple sclerosis were recorded as disease courses, and subtype annotation was lacking for some patients. The patient repertoires were set against eleven to twelve previously published healthy control repertoires from donors whose ages ranged from roughly 6 to 27 years. A subset of samples was prepared in parallel using single-end sample barcoding, then pooled and co-amplified after Illumina adapter ligation.

To demonstrate the VDJtools post-analysis software, the study profiled TCR beta repertoires from the peripheral blood of 10 to 15 young patients with multiple sclerosis. The multiple sclerosis patients were children and adolescents ranging in age from about 6 to 17 years. The CDR3, from cysteine to phenylalanine, totals 14 residues. Only the CDR3 DNA stays, 42 bases, in frame from base 1. The junction shows trimming of 2 bases on V and 3 bases on J, plus 10 bases between the germline ends. From a lookup of the germline V gene, CDR1 and CDR2 are SGDLS and YYNGEE. Broad study findings and their caveats: Patients showed significantly higher frequencies than controls for several TRBV segments, among them TRBV5-6, TRBV5-1 and TRBV20-1. Strong co-clustering of samples prepared in the same batch was shown by direct clustering with F measure, prompting a batch-effect correction. Normalized Chao1 diversity was significantly lower in multiple sclerosis patients than controls, suggesting substantial peripheral T-cell clonal expansion. The control group was slightly older than the multiple sclerosis patient group.

The sequence joins TRBV9 to TRBJ2-3, and the D gene may be TRBD1, 5 bases matching. The sample taken for sequencing was blood. The receptor comes from a girl aged 10 to 17 with multiple sclerosis. The sequence in DNA is TGTGCCAGCAGCGTCGGCTCAGGGACAGATACGCAGTATTTT. This codes for CASSVGSGTDTQYF. The CDR3 plus the reference TRBV9 and TRBJ2-3 genes for the other parts give the full variable domain: DSGVTQTPKHLITATGQRVTLRCSPRSGDLSVYWYQQSLDQGLQFLIQYYNGEERAKGNILERFSAQQFPDLHSELNLSSLELGDSALYFCASSVGSGTDTQYFGPGTRLTVL.